This passage covers 26 T cell receptor beta chains from one sample sequenced in a study of cytomegalovirus exposure and HLA in healthy donors. In the PCR, 60 Vbeta and 13 Jbeta primers were used. The data were produced by immunoSEQ multiplex PCR, yet TCRdb's version contains in-frame clones alone and is incomplete. The sample table includes more than 95,000 clones. Sequencing was done on a sample of PBMCs. The source of these receptors is a middle-aged man in good health and CMV-seronegative.

This chain connects TRBV5-4 to TRBJ1-1; 8 bases are a match to TRBD1. CDR1 and CDR2 (germline): SGHNT, YYREEE (reference sequence). V lost 0 bases, J lost 3 bases, and 4 bases stayed unmatched. CDR3 length equals 15 residues. CDR3 sequence reads: CASSLDGTGHTEAFF. Written as DNA, the CDR3 is TGTGCCAGCAGCTTGGATGGGACAGGCCACACTGAAGCTTTCTTT. The full variable domain, its missing parts supplied by reference TRBV5-4 and TRBJ1-1, is ETGVTQSPTHLIKTRGQQVTLRCSSQSGHNTVSWYQQALGQGPQFIFQYYREEENGRGNFPPRFSGLQFPNYSSELNVNALELDDSALYLCASSLDGTGHTEAFFGQGTRLTVV.

The rearrangement uses TRBV27 and TRBJ2-3; D not resolved. The germline gives CDR1 MNHEY, CDR2 SMNVEV (reference sequence). V was clipped by 5 bases and J by 8 bases, with 11 bases between them. The CDR3 contains 12 residues. The DNA for the CDR3 is TGTGCCAGCAGTGTGCCCCGAGGTACGCAGTATTTT. Translating gives CASSVPRGTQYF.

This chain links TRBV19 with TRBJ1-2; 9 nucleotides agree with TRBD1. The germline gives CDR1 LNHDA, CDR2 SQIVND (reference sequence). The CDR3 has 14 amino acids. V trimming: 5 bases; J trimming: 7 bases; junction bases outside the gene matches: 8. The CDR3 loop is CASSLLQGALGYTF. DNA of the CDR3: TGTGCCAGTAGTCTCTTACAGGGGGCGCTTGGCTACACCTTC.

On this clone: Other DNA sequences in the sample encode the same CDR3. The gene calls are TRBV28 and TRBJ2-7; weak D call: TRBD2 (5 bases). Germline CDR1 MDHEN, CDR2 SYDVKM. The V end was cut by 6 bases, the J end by 6 bases, with 9 bases between. The CDR3 is 11 amino acids. CDR3 in DNA: TGTGCCAGCAGCGGAGGATTCGAGCAGTACTTC. As protein: CASSGGFEQYF. The variable domain in full, with the rest retrieved from reference TRBV28 and TRBJ2-7, is DVKVTQSSRYLVKRTGEKVFLECVQDMDHENMFWYRQDPGLGLRLIYFSYDVKMKEKGDIPEGYSVSREKKERFSLILESASTNQTSMYLCASSGGFEQYFGPGTRLTVT.

The chain combines TRBV30 with TRBJ2-7, with D possibly being TRBD1 (6 bases). V shed 0 bases and J shed 2 bases, with 8 bases lying between them. The CDR3 is 13 amino acids. CDR1 is GTSNPN and CDR2 is SVGIG in the germline V gene (reference sequence). The CDR3 protein is CAWSVQGPYEQYF. CDR3 DNA: TGTGCCTGGAGTGTACAGGGCCCCTACGAGCAGTACTTC.

The V call is TRBV30, the J call TRBJ1-3, with D unclear. The germline V gene encodes CDR1 GTSNPN and CDR2 SVGIG (reference sequence). With 3 bases removed from V and 8 bases from J, the gap between germline ends came to 11 bases. The CDR3 consists of 12 residues. CDR3 bases: TGTGCCTGGAGCCCCCCGGTGGACACCATATATTTT. This gives the protein CAWSPPVDTIYF.

This chain uses TRBV5-4 with TRBJ1-2; D is uncertain. Per the germline V gene, CDR1 is SGHNT and CDR2 is YYREEE (reference sequence). Trimming shortened V by 0 bases and J by 4 bases, and 10 bases separated the two germline ends. The CDR3 contains 14 residues. CDR3 region: CASSLGGQIYGYTF. CDR3 nucleotides: TGTGCCAGCAGCTTGGGAGGCCAAATCTATGGCTACACCTTC.

The V call is TRBV10-3, the J call TRBJ1-1, with 7 bases lining up with TRBD1. Germline CDR1 is ENHRY and CDR2 is SYGVKD. V lost 8 bases to trimming and J lost 1 base; unmatched junction nucleotides: 10. The CDR3 runs to 15 residues. As DNA, the CDR3 is TGTGCCATCCATGCTACGACAGGGAGGAACACTGAAGCTTTCTTT. Its protein product is CAIHATTGRNTEAFF.

The V call is TRBV5-1, the J call TRBJ2-7; no clear D gene. V lost 0 bases to trimming and J lost 0 bases, with 13 bases between them. Per the germline V gene, CDR1 is SGHRS and CDR2 is YFSETQ. The CDR3 extends over 16 amino acids. CDR3 residues: CASSLDEASSSYEQYF. The DNA for the CDR3 is TGCGCCAGCAGCTTGGACGAAGCCTCGAGCTCCTACGAGCAGTACTTC.

This chain joins TRBV6-1 and TRBJ2-1; TRBD2 matches 7 bases. There are 13 residues in the CDR3. The J segment lost 5 bases and the V segment lost 7 bases, leaving 5 bases of the junction unmatched. Germline values: CDR1 MNHNS, CDR2 SASEGT. CDR3 nucleotides: TGTGCCAGCACGGCAGCGGGGAACAATGAGCAGTTCTTC. It encodes CASTAAGNNEQFF.

The DNA for the CDR3 is TGTGCCAGCTTATCGGGACAGGGCCGGGTAAAACTGTTTTTT. This sequence encodes CASLSGQGRVKLFF. The chain combines TRBV28 with TRBJ1-4, with TRBD1 matching 9 bases. The germline gives CDR1 MDHEN, CDR2 SYDVKM. The CDR3 has 14 amino acids. The J segment lost 10 bases and the V segment lost 8 bases, leaving 11 bases of the junction unmatched.

This chain uses TRBV6-6 with TRBJ1-2; TRBD1 agrees at 8 bases. Germline V gene sequence: CDR1 MNHNY, CDR2 SVGAGI (reference sequence). CDR3 length: 14 amino acids. V lost 6 bases and J lost 8; bases outside the gene matches: 11. This CDR3 reads CASRIPQGARGYTF. CDR3 nucleotide sequence: TGTGCCAGCAGAATCCCCCAGGGGGCCCGGGGCTACACCTTC.

The V call is TRBV5-4, the J call TRBJ2-5, with D perhaps matching TRBD2 (6 bases). Germline CDR1 and CDR2: SGHNT and YYREEE (reference sequence). Trimming removed 5 bases from V and 4 bases from J, with 15 bases in between. There are 14 residues in the CDR3. For the CDR3, the DNA is TGTGCCAGCAGTTATCCGGGACTCGGAGAGACCCAGTACTTC. It translates to CASSYPGLGETQYF.

The chain links TRBV27 to TRBJ2-7; possible D gene TRBD2, 6 bases. CDR3 length: 14 residues. Germline CDR1 is MNHEY and CDR2 is SMNVEV (reference sequence). V was cut by 4 bases and J by 2 bases, with 12 bases left in between. As DNA, the CDR3 is TGTGCCAGCAGTTCAGATAGCGGAGCCTACGAGCAGTACTTC. This codes for CASSSDSGAYEQYF.

The rearrangement uses TRBV27 and TRBJ1-4; unclear D gene. V lost 6 bases, J lost 5 bases, and 7 bases lay in between. Germline assignment: CDR1 MNHEY and CDR2 SMNVEV (reference sequence). The CDR3 consists of 12 residues. The DNA for the CDR3 is TGTGCCAGCAGGTCCAGGAATGAAAAACTGTTTTTT. This codes for CASRSRNEKLFF.

The rearrangement uses TRBV7-9 and TRBJ2-7; D call uncertain. This CDR3 has 12 amino acids. Trimming took off 6 bases at V and 3 bases at J, with 9 bases between the two ends. The germline gives CDR1 SEHNR, CDR2 FQNEAQ (reference sequence). CDR3 nucleotides: TGTGCCAGCAGTCCACAGATCTACGAGCAGTACTTC. Translated: CASSPQIYEQYF.

V is TRBV27 and J is TRBJ1-5; D gene ambiguous. Germline CDR1 and CDR2: MNHEY and SMNVEV (reference sequence). V was clipped by 3 bases and J by 6 bases, with 9 bases between them. This CDR3 has 13 residues. The CDR3 reads CASSFGDRQPQHF. The DNA for the CDR3 is TGTGCCAGCAGTTTTGGAGATCGTCAGCCCCAGCATTTT.

Written as DNA, the CDR3 is TGCAGCGTTTCCAAGAGTAACTATGGCTACACCTTC. Residues: CSVSKSNYGYTF. The gene calls are TRBV29-1 and TRBJ1-2, with D uncertain. Germline V gene sequence: CDR1 SQVTM, CDR2 ANQGSEA. CDR3 length: 12 amino acids. V was pared by 5 bases and J by 1 base, with 8 bases between.

The genes are TRBV7-2 and TRBJ1-2; D remains ambiguous. V was trimmed by 5 bases and J by 3 bases, leaving 13 bases between them. The germline V gene has CDR1 SGHTA and CDR2 FQGNSA. The CDR3 is 14 residues long. DNA of the CDR3: TGTGCCAGCAGCCCAGAGAGCGGCTACTATGGCTACACCTTC. Amino acid sequence: CASSPESGYYGYTF. Filled out from reference TRBV7-2 and TRBJ1-2, the complete variable domain reads GAGVSQSPSNKVTEKGKDVELRCDPISGHTALYWYRQSLGQGLEFLIYFQGNSAPDKSGLPSDRFSAERTGGSVSTLTIQRTQQEDSAVYLCASSPESGYYGYTFGSGTRLTVV.

This sequence joins TRBV30 and TRBJ2-7; D is unresolved. This CDR3 region has 13 residues. CDR1 and CDR2 (germline): GTSNPN, SVGIG (reference sequence). The V gene lost 0 bases and the J gene lost 3 bases, with 9 bases spanning the gap. The CDR3 nucleotides are TGTGCCTGGAGTGTAAACCAGTTCTACGAGCAGTACTTC. Its translation: CAWSVNQFYEQYF.

The V gene is TRBV19, the J gene TRBJ2-2; 13 positions agree with TRBD2. V lost 8 bases to trimming and J lost 8 bases; unmatched junction nucleotides: 14. The CDR3 totals 17 residues. Looked up from germline, CDR1 is LNHDA and CDR2 is SQIVND (reference sequence). The CDR3: CASLNTRTSGRKGELFF. Written as DNA, the CDR3 is TGTGCCAGTCTAAATACGAGGACTAGCGGGAGAAAGGGGGAGCTGTTTTTT. Supplemented by reference TRBV19 and TRBJ2-2, the full variable domain reads DGGITQSPKYLFRKEGQNVTLSCEQNLNHDAMYWYRQDPGQGLRLIYYSQIVNDFQKGDIAEGYSVSREKKESFPLTVTSAQKNPTAFYLCASLNTRTSGRKGELFFGEGSRLTVL.

The chain uses TRBV7-2 and TRBJ2-5, with 8 positions matching TRBD2. The germline V gene encodes CDR1 SGHTA and CDR2 FQGNSA. The CDR3 contains 14 residues. V dropped 1 base and J dropped 4; count of bases not matched to a gene: 2. CDR3 in amino acids: CASSLGRGAETQYF. CDR3 nucleotide sequence: TGTGCCAGCAGCTTAGGGCGGGGGGCAGAGACCCAGTACTTC. Full variable domain (remainder filled in from reference TRBV7-2 and TRBJ2-5): GAGVSQSPSNKVTEKGKDVELRCDPISGHTALYWYRQSLGQGLEFLIYFQGNSAPDKSGLPSDRFSAERTGGSVSTLTIQRTQQEDSAVYLCASSLGRGAETQYFGPGTRLLVL.

The J gene is TRBJ2-7, the V gene TRBV29-1; D gene unclear. The CDR3 runs to 10 residues. The germline CDR1 and CDR2 sequences are SQVTM and ANQGSEA. Trimming stripped 7 bases from V and 2 bases from J, with 6 bases between. CDR3 region: CSAPTYEQYF. Here the CDR3 DNA reads TGCAGCGCCCCCACCTACGAGCAGTACTTC.

The V call is TRBV7-8, the J call TRBJ2-3, with TRBD2 matching 12 bases. With 7 bases clipped from V and 3 bases from J, the junction kept 14 bases outside the gene matches. Germline V gene data show CDR1 as SGHVS and CDR2 as FQNEAQ. This CDR3 has 18 residues. CDR3 DNA: TGTGCCAGCACCGTTGGAGGTCTAGCGGGAGGGAGGACAGATACGCAGTATTTT. It yields the protein CASTVGGLAGGRTDTQYF. Variable domain in full (rest from reference TRBV7-8 and TRBJ2-3): GAGVSQSPRYKVAKRGQDVALRCDPISGHVSLFWYQQALGQGPEFLTYFQNEAQLDKSGLPSDRFFAERPEGSVSTLKIQRTQQEDSAVYLCASTVGGLAGGRTDTQYFGPGTRLTVL.

The chain joins TRBV7-2 to TRBJ2-3, with 10 bases fitting TRBD2. In germline, CDR1 is SGHTA, CDR2 FQGNSA. V shed 2 bases, J shed 4 bases, and the junction held 3 bases outside the gene matches. This CDR3 comprises 15 residues. CDR3 amino acids: CASSLSGGASDTQYF. The CDR3 DNA sequence: TGTGCCAGCAGCTTAAGCGGGGGGGCCTCAGATACGCAGTATTTT.

The genes are TRBV5-5 and TRBJ1-1, with 10 bases fitting TRBD1. Germline assignment: CDR1 SGHKS and CDR2 YYEKEE (reference sequence). The CDR3 contains 12 residues. Losses at the gene ends were 2 bases for V and 10 bases for J; bases not matched to a gene: 2. The CDR3 region has the DNA TGTGCCAGCAGCTTTGGACAGGGGGGAGCTTTCTTT. Protein product: CASSFGQGGAFF.